This T cell receptor (beta chain) was observed in a study of Ad26.COV2.S vaccination and SARS-CoV-2 variants. Study context: Into the muscle, Ad26.COV2.S was dosed once or twice, 56 days apart.

In regard to this clone: What it binds is unknown.

Sequencing was performed with immunoSEQ multiplex PCR; in TCRdb, only in-frame clones are kept and a portion is missing. The sample lists around 450,000 clones; 85% to 90% were seen once. Points from the study as a whole: Non-spike TCR breadth showed similarity between vaccine and placebo recipients.

Treatment of the sample: 19 received Ad26.COV2.S at low or high dose, single or two shots; roughly five received placebo; per-sample allocation not given. Samples were taken on day 63 after the first vaccine or placebo injection. The vaccine antigen was prefusion-stabilized Wuhan SARS-CoV-2 spike. The CDR3 has 16 amino acids. Trimming took 4 bases from V and 4 from J; bases not matched to a gene: 7. Per the germline V gene, CDR1 is LGHDT and CDR2 is YNNKEL (reference sequence). Sequences were derived from peripheral blood, sampled in a trial of Ad26.COV2.S vaccine versus placebo. The TCR was taken from a person between 18 and 65 years old who received the Ad26.COV2.S COVID-19 vaccine or a placebo. V usage is TRBV3-1 (or the pseudogene TRBV3-2) and J usage is TRBJ2-3, with 11 nucleotides matching TRBD2. CDR3 bases: TGTGCCAGCAGCCGCTACGGGACTAGCGGTTCAGATACGCAGTATTTT. Protein sequence: CASSRYGTSGSDTQYF.